The 15 T cell receptor beta chains below come from one sample, sequenced in a study of blood T cell repertoires in COVID-19. TCRdb's table, derived via immunoSEQ multiplex PCR, lists solely in-frame clones and lacks some. The sample lists a few hundred thousand clones; around 84% were seen once. Sequencing used peripheral blood. The receptors here all came from a woman aged 40 to 50 who had recovered from COVID-19.

This clone was found once. The V gene is TRBV7-2, the J gene TRBJ1-6; TRBD1 matches at 7 bases. Germline V gene lookup returns CDR1 SGHTA and CDR2 FQGNSA. Trimming cost V 7 bases and J 8 bases; bases outside gene matches: 11. CDR3 length equals 15 residues. Here the CDR3 DNA reads TGTGCCAGCAACTTTCAGGGACAGATCCATTCACCCCTCCACTTT. Its protein is CASNFQGQIHSPLHF.

V is TRBV13 and J is TRBJ2-1, with 10 bases matching TRBD1. Germline CDR1 PRHDT, CDR2 FYEKMQ (reference sequence). V lost 5 bases and J lost 5; bases outside the gene matches: 3. This CDR3 comprises 14 residues. The CDR3 region has the DNA TGTGCCAGCAGCGGCGACAGGGGGCACAATGAGCAGTTCTTC. Translating gives CASSGDRGHNEQFF. Full variable domain (remainder filled in from reference TRBV13 and TRBJ2-1): AAGVIQSPRHLIKEKRETATLKCYPIPRHDTVYWYQQGPGQDPQFLISFYEKMQSDKGSIPDRFSAQQFSDYHSELNMSSLELGDSALYFCASSGDRGHNEQFFGPGTRLTVL.

V is TRBV18 and J is TRBJ1-2; D not certain. The CDR3 loop spans 15 amino acids. Germline V gene sequence: CDR1 KGHSH, CDR2 LQKENI. The ends were cut back, 0 bases at V and 2 bases at J, with 10 bases in the middle. CDR3 residues: CASSPPAPGNYGYTF. The CDR3 nucleotides are TGTGCCAGCTCACCACCGGCGCCAGGAAACTATGGCTACACCTTC.

The rearrangement joins TRBV14 to TRBJ2-7; perhaps TRBD2 as D (5 bases). CDR3 length: 14 residues. CDR1 and CDR2 from the germline V gene are SGHDN and FVKESK. Trimming pared 0 bases from V and 5 bases from J, leaving 11 bases between. CDR3 protein: CASSQDGLIHEQYF. The CDR3, as DNA: TGTGCCAGCAGCCAAGATGGACTTATCCACGAGCAGTACTTC.

The genes are TRBV6-1 and TRBJ2-5, with 11 bases aligning to TRBD2. The V and J ends lost 4 bases and 4 bases, in that order; junction bases with no gene match: 8. The CDR3 runs to 16 residues. The germline gives CDR1 MNHNS, CDR2 SASEGT. The DNA of the CDR3 is TGTGCCAGCAGTGCCAATAGCGGGGGGGCTCGAGAGACCCAGTACTTC. Its translation is CASSANSGGARETQYF.

The chain is built from TRBV29-1 and TRBJ1-1; no definite D call. Germline values: CDR1 SQVTM, CDR2 ANQGSEA. The ends were cut back, 4 bases at V and 8 bases at J, with 8 bases in the middle. This CDR3 has 10 residues. CDR3 loop: CSVAPEEAFF. CDR3 nucleotides: TGCAGCGTTGCCCCCGAGGAAGCTTTCTTT.

This clone was counted once. The gene calls are TRBV10-3 and TRBJ2-6, with D unclear. The CDR3 sequence is 14 residues long. V shed 5 bases and J shed 4 bases, with 9 bases lying between them. Germline CDR1 is ENHRY and CDR2 is SYGVKD. In nucleotides, the CDR3 is TGTGCCATCAGTCACAGCTCAGGGGCCAACGTCCTGACTTTC. This translates into CAISHSSGANVLTF.

CDR3 in DNA: TGTGCCAGCAAACGCCAGGGGGCCTACGAGCAGTACTTC. Translating it yields CASKRQGAYEQYF. The chain employs TRBV6-5 and TRBJ2-7, with 7 nucleotides matching TRBD1. The length of the CDR3 is 13 residues. CDR1 is MNHEY and CDR2 is SVGAGI in the germline V gene. V gave up 7 bases and J gave up 2 bases; unmatched junction bases: 5.

The CDR3 nucleotides are TGTGCCAGCAGCTTCCGAATGTCTAGCGGGGGAACTTACGAGCAGTACTTC. Translation: CASSFRMSSGGTYEQYF. The genes are TRBV6-2 or TRBV6-3 and TRBJ2-7; 10 nucleotides match TRBD2. The CDR3 contains 17 residues. Germline V CDR1 and CDR2: MNHEY, SVGEGT. V was clipped by 6 bases and J by 4 bases; unmatched bases: 15.

The chain employs TRBV2 and TRBJ2-7; 8 bases fit TRBD1. Germline CDR1 and CDR2: SNHLY and FYNNEI. The CDR3 length is 14 residues. V lost 4 bases, J lost 0 bases, and 2 bases stayed unmatched. The CDR3 DNA reads TGTGCCAGCAGTGGACAGGGGAGCTCCTACGAGCAGTACTTC. This encodes CASSGQGSSYEQYF.

The rearrangement joins TRBV5-1 to TRBJ1-3; 10 nucleotides align to TRBD1. Looked up from germline, CDR1 is SGHRS and CDR2 is YFSETQ. J was trimmed by 5 bases and V by 2 bases; bases with no gene match: 4. The CDR3 loop spans 15 amino acids. The CDR3 loop is CASSLGQGGRNTIYF. The CDR3 DNA reads TGCGCCAGCAGCTTAGGACAGGGGGGAAGAAACACCATATATTTT.

The rearrangement uses TRBV19 and TRBJ1-5, with D possibly TRBD1 on 5 matching bases. This CDR3 is built from 14 residues. Germline loops: CDR1 LNHDA, CDR2 SQIVND (reference sequence). V dropped 1 base and J dropped 4 bases, with 8 bases sitting between them. Here the CDR3 DNA reads TGTGCCAGTAGTATAGGGCAGGGAAATCAGCCCCAGCATTTT. This codes for CASSIGQGNQPQHF.

The V and J genes are TRBV18 and TRBJ2-2, with unresolved D. Trimming stripped 1 base from V and 5 bases from J, with 5 bases between. This CDR3 is built from 13 residues. Germline V gene data show CDR1 as KGHSH and CDR2 as LQKENI. The CDR3 protein is CASSPRVTGELFF. The CDR3 nucleotides read TGTGCCAGCTCACCACGAGTGACCGGGGAGCTGTTTTTT.

This chain connects TRBV19 to TRBJ1-2; no firm D call. The CDR3 runs to 13 residues. The germline CDR1 and CDR2 sequences are LNHDA and SQIVND (reference sequence). Trimming stripped 5 bases from V and 8 bases from J, with 15 bases between. This CDR3 reads CASSALPGKGYTF. The CDR3 DNA follows: TGTGCCAGTAGTGCCCTGCCGGGGAAAGGCTACACCTTC.

The chain links TRBV3-1 (or the pseudogene TRBV3-2) to TRBJ1-2; D perhaps matches TRBD1 (5 bases). The CDR3 consists of 14 residues. V lost 1 base to trimming and J lost 1 base, with 7 bases between them. Germline assignment: CDR1 LGHDT and CDR2 YNNKEL (reference sequence). CDR3 nucleotides: TGTGCCAGCAGCCAAGGGACAAGTAACTATGGCTACACCTTC. It specifies CASSQGTSNYGYTF.